A selection of T cell receptor beta chains follows, all from one sample in a study of OX40 agonist ivuxolimab in advanced cancers. Method: immunoSEQ multiplex PCR; TCRdb's copy keeps in-frame clones and lacks some. The data contain 55,000 to 75,000 clones, about 90% of them singletons. The source material was CD4+ or CD8+ T cells sorted from blood, sampled in a trial of the OX40 agonist ivuxolimab. The receptors shown here come from an adult with an advanced solid tumor such as melanoma, head and neck, liver or kidney cancer. Both conserved end residues are part of each CDR3. Each record gives: J gene, CDR3 length, V gene, D gene, CDR3 protein. The D gene is left open where the match is weak.

TRBJ2-2 15 TRBV2 TRBD1 CASSGGQVSPGELFF
TRBJ2-1 16 TRBV14 NA CASSQTGLFPYNEQFF
TRBJ2-5 12 TRBV11-2 NA CASSSRGGTQYF
TRBJ2-7 14 TRBV7-6 TRBD1 CASSETGVLREQYF
TRBJ2-3 15 TRBV4-3 NA CASSQRDVGTDTQYF
TRBJ2-7 16 TRBV27 NA CASSSALQYPSLEQYF
TRBJ2-7 15 TRBV27 TRBD1 CASSIRTGDFYEQYF
TRBJ2-3 13 TRBV9 NA CASSAQSTDTQYF
TRBJ2-3 17 TRBV19 NA CASSELGHQGYTDTQYF
TRBJ1-5 19 TRBV27 TRBD1 CASSFRRQGNQFEDQPQHF